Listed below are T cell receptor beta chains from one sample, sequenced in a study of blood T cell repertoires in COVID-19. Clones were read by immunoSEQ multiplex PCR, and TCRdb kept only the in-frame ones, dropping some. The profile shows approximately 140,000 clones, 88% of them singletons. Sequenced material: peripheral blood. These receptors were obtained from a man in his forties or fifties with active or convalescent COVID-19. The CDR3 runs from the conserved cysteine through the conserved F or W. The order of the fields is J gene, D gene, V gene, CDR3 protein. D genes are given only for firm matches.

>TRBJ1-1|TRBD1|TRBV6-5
CASSLTGRGNTEAFF
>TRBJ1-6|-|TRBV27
CASSRRDKNTNSPLHF
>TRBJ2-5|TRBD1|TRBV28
CASSFLGTGEETQYF
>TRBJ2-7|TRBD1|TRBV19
CASSSGTVFYEQYF
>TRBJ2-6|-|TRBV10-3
CAISESVVSGANVLTF
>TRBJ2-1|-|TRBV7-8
CASSLATSLRTYNEQFF
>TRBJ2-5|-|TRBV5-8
CASSSSQGMGETQYF
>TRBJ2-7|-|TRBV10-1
CASSDGSSYEQYF
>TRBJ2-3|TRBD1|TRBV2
CASSRQGAISTDTQYF
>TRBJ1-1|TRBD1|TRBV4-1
CASSQAGDRGRHTEAFF
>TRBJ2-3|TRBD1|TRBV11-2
CASNRDRGGSDTQYF
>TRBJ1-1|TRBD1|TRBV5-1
CASSPSTGSTEAFF